Below are 22 T cell receptor beta chains sequenced from a single sample in a study of T cell changes during pregnancy in multiple sclerosis. Some clones are missing from TCRdb's copy, which holds only in-frame ones; the method was immunoSEQ multiplex PCR. Here the sample spans over 55,000 clones, roughly 90% being singletons. The sequences come from peripheral blood, collected after pregnancy. These receptors were taken from a female donor in good health, enrolled as a control in a pregnancy study.

This clone was recorded only once. The chain is built from TRBV7-9 and TRBJ1-1, with TRBD1 matching over 8 bases. This CDR3 is built from 17 residues. The J segment lost 0 bases and the V segment lost 4 bases, leaving 10 bases of the junction unmatched. The germline V gene has CDR1 SEHNR and CDR2 FQNEAQ (reference sequence). The CDR3, as DNA: TGTGCCAGCAGCTCCCGACAGGGGAGGGATATGAACACTGAAGCTTTCTTT. Translated, it gives CASSSRQGRDMNTEAFF.

In the case of this clone: Different DNA sequences within this sample yield the same CDR3. This rearrangement joins TRBV5-1 to TRBJ1-2; D perhaps matches TRBD1 (5 bases). V was clipped by 0 bases and J by 6 bases, with 9 bases between them. Germline CDR1 SGHRS, CDR2 YFSETQ. The CDR3 consists of 13 residues. The CDR3 bases are TGCGCCAGCAGCTTGGGTCAGGGAAATGGCTACACCTTC. It translates to CASSLGQGNGYTF.

The V and J genes are TRBV6-4 and TRBJ1-5; a weak D match, TRBD1 (5 bases). The V gene's germline CDR1 is MRHNA and CDR2 SNTAGT. Trimming stripped 3 bases from V and 4 bases from J, with 7 bases between. The CDR3 extends over 13 amino acids. The CDR3, as DNA: TGTGCCAGCAGTGAGGGGGGGAATCAGCCCCAGCATTTT. Protein: CASSEGGNQPQHF.

The rearrangement links TRBV5-4 to TRBJ1-2; no clear D gene. CDR1 is SGHNT, CDR2 YYREEE, per germline (reference sequence). The CDR3 covers 13 residues. The V gene lost 0 bases and the J gene lost 5 bases, with 8 bases spanning the gap. The chain's CDR3 is CASSLARVYGYTF. As DNA, the CDR3 is TGTGCCAGCAGCTTGGCCCGGGTATATGGCTACACCTTC. Based on the CDR3 plus reference TRBV5-4 and TRBJ1-2, the full variable domain is ETGVTQSPTHLIKTRGQQVTLRCSSQSGHNTVSWYQQALGQGPQFIFQYYREEENGRGNFPPRFSGLQFPNYSSELNVNALELDDSALYLCASSLARVYGYTFGSGTRLTVV.

This chain uses TRBV12-5 with TRBJ2-3, with 9 nucleotides matching TRBD1. CDR1 LGHNT and CDR2 FRNRAP come from the germline V gene. The CDR3 totals 17 residues. Trimming cost V 5 bases and J 0 bases; bases outside gene matches: 9. The CDR3 sequence is CASGDDRGSLSTDTQYF. The CDR3 bases are TGTGCTAGTGGTGACGACAGGGGGTCCCTTAGCACAGATACGCAGTATTTT.

CDR3 in amino acids: CASSGPGGEQYF. CDR3 coding DNA: TGTGCCAGCAGCGGGCCCGGCGGGGAGCAGTACTTC. The V call is TRBV7-9, the J call TRBJ2-7, with D maybe TRBD2 (5 bases). The CDR3 is 12 residues long. V was cut by 5 bases and J by 7 bases, with 12 bases left in between. Germline V gene sequence: CDR1 SEHNR, CDR2 FQNEAQ (reference sequence).

This clone was counted a single time. V is TRBV5-5 and J is TRBJ1-4, with D maybe TRBD1 (6 bases). The germline V and J ends were trimmed by 4 bases and 6 bases, with 10 bases remaining between them. The CDR3 sequence is 13 residues long. Germline V CDR1 and CDR2: SGHKS, YYEKEE (reference sequence). In DNA, the CDR3 is TGTGCCAGCAGCCCGCGGACAGATGAAAAACTGTTTTTT. It codes for CASSPRTDEKLFF.

The chain combines TRBV5-5 with TRBJ1-3; tentatively, D is TRBD1 (6 bases). The CDR3 covers 16 residues. Trimming took off 2 bases at V and 0 bases at J, with 12 bases between the two ends. CDR1 SGHKS and CDR2 YYEKEE come from the germline V gene (reference sequence). The CDR3 nucleotides read TGTGCCAGCAGCTTAACAGGGTTAAGCTCTGGAAACACCATATATTTT. This encodes CASSLTGLSSGNTIYF.

The rearrangement links TRBV6-5 to TRBJ2-7; D not certain. Trimming stripped 6 bases from V and 6 bases from J, with 12 bases between. Germline V gene lookup returns CDR1 MNHEY and CDR2 SVGAGI. The CDR3 has 12 amino acids. The CDR3 loop reads CASREIIGEQYF. The CDR3 DNA follows: TGTGCCAGCAGGGAGATAATTGGCGAGCAGTACTTC.

The chain is built from TRBV5-1 and TRBJ2-3; D call uncertain. V was pared by 1 base and J by 2 bases, with 20 bases between. CDR3 length equals 18 residues. Germline V CDR1 and CDR2: SGHRS, YFSETQ. Here the CDR3 DNA reads TGCGCCAGCAGCTTGAAGTCGGCACTACTCATGAACACAGATACGCAGTATTTT. As protein: CASSLKSALLMNTDTQYF.

The rearrangement uses TRBV6-6 and TRBJ2-3; D is perhaps TRBD1 (7 bases). Trimming took off 7 bases at V and 1 base at J, with 15 bases between the two ends. The V gene's germline CDR1 is MNHNY and CDR2 SVGAGI (reference sequence). The CDR3 spans 15 residues. This chain's CDR3 is CASKDREVGTDTQYF. For the CDR3, the DNA is TGTGCCAGCAAAGACAGGGAGGTCGGCACAGATACGCAGTATTTT.

The rearrangement uses TRBV11-3 and TRBJ2-7, with 10 bases matching TRBD1. With 5 bases clipped from V and 0 bases from J, the junction kept 7 bases outside the gene matches. The CDR3 spans 16 residues. Germline CDR1 and CDR2: SGHNT and YENEEA. CDR3 sequence: CASSPGTGASSYEQYF. The CDR3 region has the DNA TGTGCCAGCAGCCCCGGGACAGGGGCAAGCTCCTACGAGCAGTACTTC.

The genes are TRBV6-6 and TRBJ1-1; D is ambiguous. Trimming stripped 5 bases from V and 0 bases from J, with 13 bases between. Germline loops: CDR1 MNHNY, CDR2 SVGAGI (reference sequence). The CDR3 has 15 residues. CDR3 amino acids: CASSAQQLLNTEAFF. For the CDR3, the DNA is TGTGCCAGCAGTGCCCAACAGCTCTTGAACACTGAAGCTTTCTTT.

This chain uses TRBV7-2 with TRBJ2-7; 10 bases align to TRBD1. Trimming removed 3 bases from V and 5 bases from J; junction bases left unmatched: 7. Germline V gene sequence: CDR1 SGHTA, CDR2 FQGNSA. The CDR3 has 15 residues. The CDR3 sequence: CASSLRDRGGNEQYF. The CDR3 bases are TGTGCCAGCAGCTTGCGGGACAGGGGAGGGAACGAGCAGTACTTC.

The CDR3 coding sequence is TGTGCCAGCAGTAAACCGACAGGTTCCTACGAGCAGTACTTC. This codes for CASSKPTGSYEQYF. V and J are TRBV6-1 and TRBJ2-7; possibly TRBD1 for D (6 bases). V was clipped by 5 bases and J by 1 base, with 12 bases between them. Germline lookup yields CDR1 MNHNS and CDR2 SASEGT. The CDR3 contains 14 residues.

The chain employs TRBV4-2 and TRBJ2-3, with a tentative D call TRBD1 (6 bases). Germline V gene lookup returns CDR1 LGHNA and CDR2 YNFKEQ. The V gene lost 1 base and the J gene lost 2 bases, with 10 bases spanning the gap. CDR3 length: 15 amino acids. The CDR3 DNA reads as TGTGCCAGCAGCCAAGGGCGGACAGTCACAGATACGCAGTATTTT. Amino acids: CASSQGRTVTDTQYF.

This rearrangement joins TRBV5-4 to TRBJ2-7, with TRBD2 as a possible D gene (5 bases). Germline V lookup: CDR1 SGHNT, CDR2 YYREEE (reference sequence). This CDR3 contains 13 residues. V was trimmed by 2 bases and J by 5 bases, leaving 11 bases between them. CDR3 sequence (DNA): TGTGCCAGCAGCTTCCGGGGTACCCACGAGCAGTACTTC. Amino acids: CASSFRGTHEQYF. The entire variable domain, with the rest obtained from reference TRBV5-4 and TRBJ2-7, is as follows: ETGVTQSPTHLIKTRGQQVTLRCSSQSGHNTVSWYQQALGQGPQFIFQYYREEENGRGNFPPRFSGLQFPNYSSELNVNALELDDSALYLCASSFRGTHEQYFGPGTRLTVT.

V usage is TRBV14 and J usage is TRBJ2-7; TRBD2 aligns across 7 bases. Germline V gives CDR1 SGHDN, CDR2 FVKESK. The CDR3 consists of 16 residues. After removal of 0 bases from V and 0 bases from J, the junction contained 5 bases not matched to a gene. In nucleotides, the CDR3 is TGTGCCAGCAGCCAAGACCGTAGCGGGCCCTCCTACGAGCAGTACTTC. It codes for CASSQDRSGPSYEQYF.

V gene TRBV5-1 combines with J gene TRBJ1-1; TRBD1 matches 7 bases. The germline V gene encodes CDR1 SGHRS and CDR2 YFSETQ. J was trimmed by 5 bases and V by 1 base; bases with no gene match: 8. The CDR3 is made up of 15 amino acids. Here the CDR3 reads CASSLTSQGSTEAFF. In nucleotides, the CDR3 is TGCGCCAGCAGCTTGACCTCACAGGGGTCGACTGAAGCTTTCTTT.

V is TRBV30 and J is TRBJ1-4, with a possible D match to TRBD1 (5 bases). The CDR3 totals 12 residues. Germline V gives CDR1 GTSNPN, CDR2 SVGIG (reference sequence). Trimming removed 4 bases from V and 3 bases from J, with 6 bases in between. CDR3 sequence reads: CAWKGPNEKLFF. The CDR3 nucleotides are TGTGCCTGGAAGGGGCCTAATGAAAAACTGTTTTTT.

V is TRBV5-8 and J is TRBJ1-2; 7 bases line up with TRBD1. Germline V gene lookup returns CDR1 SGHTS and CDR2 YDEGEE. This CDR3 spans 13 amino acids. The V segment lost 3 bases and the J segment 10 bases; nucleotides outside the gene matches: 9. The CDR3 spells CASSWDRKSSYTF. CDR3 DNA: TGTGCCAGCAGCTGGGACAGAAAATCTTCCTACACCTTC.

The chain recombines TRBV9 with TRBJ2-1; D might be TRBD2 (6 bases). This CDR3 comprises 14 residues. V was cut by 2 bases and J by 1 base, with 7 bases left in between. Germline CDR1 is SGDLS and CDR2 is YYNGEE. CDR3 amino acids: CASSVEGSYNEQFF. The CDR3 region has the DNA TGTGCCAGCAGCGTGGAGGGGTCCTACAATGAGCAGTTCTTC.